These T cell receptor beta chains were read from a single sample in a study of T cells in Graves' hyperthyroidism and ophthalmopathy. One entry per CDR3 protein results from TCRdb running MiXCR on the multiplex PCR reads. The data show hundreds of thousands of distinct CDR3 sequences, 15% seen once. The sample taken for sequencing was blood. These receptors came from a woman aged 25 to 39 with Graves' hyperthyroidism. Both conserved end residues are trimmed from each CDR3.

TRBJ1-4 | TRBV5-5 | ASSRDSLNEKLF
TRBJ2-1 | TRBV11-2 | ASRIAGGSYNEQF
TRBJ2-1 | TRBV20-1 | SAMTRDRASYNEQF
TRBJ1-4 | TRBV30 | AWTGGGEKLF
TRBJ2-7 | TRBV28 | ASTPRTQRYRYEQY
TRBJ2-7 | TRBV7-9 | ASSLRDYRYEQY
TRBJ1-5 | TRBV27 | ASSPYGQGLKGQPQH
TRBJ2-5 | TRBV3-1 | ASSQARRAGPEY
TRBJ2-7 | TRBV28 | ASSLGGALDEQY
TRBJ2-1 | TRBV28 | ASSLNSRGRMGEQF